A selection of T cell receptor beta chains follows, all from one sample in a study of blood T cell repertoires in COVID-19. Using immunoSEQ multiplex PCR, the repertoire was profiled, and TCRdb retains in-frame clones only, with some absent. Altogether roughly 250,000 clones are present, around 90% being singletons, with the ten largest covering approximately 1.9%. The sequenced sample consisted of PBMCs or T cells enriched from blood (not recorded which). These receptors were taken from a woman younger than 35 who had recovered from COVID-19. The CDR3 runs from the conserved cysteine through the conserved F or W. The D gene is left open where the match is weak. Clone size is stated in some rows and not others, as once, few, many or a class when expanded.

>NA|TRBV6-5|TRBJ2-2|NA
CASTRGTATGELFF
TGTGCCAGCACCCGAGGGACTGCCACCGGGGAGCTGTTTTTT
>TRBD1|TRBV24-1|TRBJ1-2|NA
CATSDSRGLGYGYTF
TGTGCCACCAGTGATTCGAGGGGGCTCGGCTATGGCTACACCTTC
>TRBD1|TRBV28|TRBJ1-1|NA
CASGDRGTTEAFF
TGTGCCAGCGGGGACAGGGGTACCACTGAAGCTTTCTTT
>TRBD1|TRBV27|TRBJ1-2|NA
CASSFWTGGNYGYTF
TGTGCCAGCAGTTTTTGGACAGGGGGGAACTATGGCTACACCTTC
>NA|TRBV9|TRBJ2-2|once
CASSVSGLGAGELFF
TGTGCCAGCAGCGTGTCCGGGTTGGGTGCCGGGGAGCTGTTTTTT
>NA|TRBV7-9|TRBJ1-4|NA
CASSPPLGREGNEKLFF
TGTGCCAGCAGCCCCCCTCTGGGGAGGGAAGGAAATGAAAAACTGTTTTTT
>TRBD1|TRBV18|TRBJ1-1|NA
CASSPAQGSDTEAFF
TGTGCCAGCTCACCAGCACAGGGGAGCGACACTGAAGCTTTCTTT
>TRBD1|TRBV10-3|TRBJ1-1|NA
CAISRQGADTEAFF
TGTGCCATCAGCAGACAGGGGGCGGACACTGAAGCTTTCTTT
>TRBD1|TRBV7-9|TRBJ1-1|NA
CASSLGGTNTEAFF
TGTGCCAGCAGTTTAGGGGGCACGAACACTGAAGCTTTCTTT
>TRBD2|TRBV5-4|TRBJ2-1|NA
CASSSGTSGGEQFF
TGTGCCAGCAGCTCTGGGACTAGCGGGGGAGAGCAGTTCTTC
>NA|TRBV12-3/TRBV12-4|TRBJ1-1|NA
CASRLQGNTEAFF
TGTGCCAGCAGGTTACAGGGGAACACTGAAGCTTTCTTT
>NA|TRBV6-6|TRBJ2-7|few
CASSRIADRSLGGEQYF
TGTGCCAGCAGTCGAATCGCAGACAGGTCGCTAGGGGGTGAGCAGTACTTC
>TRBD1|TRBV4-1|TRBJ1-4|NA
CASSQARTGGEKLFF
TGCGCCAGCAGCCAAGCTAGGACAGGGGGCGAAAAACTGTTTTTT
>TRBD2|TRBV28|TRBJ2-3|NA
CASSYLSGSGVYTQYF
TGTGCCAGCAGTTACCTCAGCGGGAGTGGGGTGTATACGCAGTATTTT
>TRBD1|TRBV4-1|TRBJ1-5|NA
CASSHVPGQGSNQPQHF
TGCGCCAGCAGCCACGTCCCGGGACAGGGGAGCAATCAGCCCCAGCATTTT
>TRBD2|TRBV2|TRBJ2-7|NA
CASSVSSGINEQYF
TGTGCCAGCAGTGTTTCTAGCGGGATCAACGAGCAGTACTTC
>NA|TRBV9|TRBJ2-7|NA
CASSVESSAGDEQYF
TGTGCCAGCAGCGTAGAATCCTCGGCGGGCGACGAGCAGTACTTC
>NA|TRBV19|TRBJ2-3|NA
CASSTATTGFESDTQYF
TGTGCCAGTAGTACCGCCACGACAGGATTCGAGTCAGATACGCAGTATTTT
>NA|TRBV7-2|TRBJ1-2|once
CASSLGPRGAYGYTF
TGTGCCAGCAGCTTAGGACCCCGGGGGGCCTATGGCTACACCTTC
>NA|TRBV5-5|TRBJ1-6|NA
CASSLGGASYNSPLHF
TGTGCCAGCAGCTTAGGAGGGGCCTCCTATAATTCACCCCTCCACTTT
>NA|TRBV7-8|TRBJ1-1|NA
CASSLVYTTEGAEAFF
TGTGCCAGCAGCTTAGTATACACCACCGAGGGAGCTGAAGCTTTCTTT
>NA|TRBV28|TRBJ1-1|many
CASSSHSGDRRGEAFF
TGTGCCAGCAGTTCGCATTCAGGGGACCGAAGGGGTGAAGCTTTCTTT
>NA|TRBV11-2|TRBJ1-2|NA
CASSTSGQHYGYTF
TGTGCCAGCAGCACGAGCGGACAGCACTATGGCTACACCTTC
>NA|TRBV6-6|TRBJ1-2|NA
CASAGALAGGYTF
TGTGCCAGCGCGGGGGCGCTGGCTGGTGGCTACACCTTC
>NA|TRBV6-6|TRBJ1-5|many
CASSYGQGGQPQHF
TGTGCCAGCAGTTACGGCCAGGGAGGTCAGCCCCAGCATTTT
>NA|TRBV7-2|TRBJ2-1|NA
CASSLRGGPGSSSYNEQFF
TGTGCCAGCAGCCTAAGGGGTGGGCCCGGGAGTAGCTCCTACAATGAGCAGTTCTTC
>TRBD2|TRBV7-2|TRBJ2-7|NA
CASSSRGDSYEQYF
TGTGCCAGCAGCTCGCGGGGGGACTCCTACGAGCAGTACTTC
>TRBD2|TRBV3-1/TRBV3-2|TRBJ2-7|NA
CASSPLAGSSYEQYF
TGTGCCAGCAGCCCCCTAGCGGGAAGCTCCTACGAGCAGTACTTC
>NA|TRBV24-1|TRBJ2-7|once
CATSDSLLPYEQYF
TGTGCCACCAGTGATTCCCTCCTACCCTACGAGCAGTACTTC
>NA|TRBV9|TRBJ1-1|NA
CASSPGRFGEAFF
TGTGCCAGCAGCCCAGGGCGATTTGGTGAAGCTTTCTTT
>NA|TRBV29-1|TRBJ1-2|NA
CSAHPGRGKGGYTF
TGCAGCGCCCACCCCGGTCGGGGGAAGGGAGGCTACACCTTC
>NA|TRBV29-1|TRBJ2-3|NA
CSVDSASSTDTQYF
TGCAGCGTAGATAGCGCCTCTAGCACAGATACGCAGTATTTT
>TRBD2|TRBV5-4|TRBJ2-3|few
CASTPRGGTDTQYF
TGTGCCAGCACCCCGCGGGGGGGCACAGATACGCAGTATTTT
>TRBD1|TRBV5-5|TRBJ1-1|NA
CASSFLEGQGENTEAFF
TGTGCCAGCAGCTTCTTGGAGGGACAGGGAGAGAACACTGAAGCTTTCTTT
>NA|TRBV5-5|TRBJ2-3|NA
CASSPAVAGRTDTQYF
TGTGCCAGCAGCCCCGCCGTGGCGGGCCGCACAGATACGCAGTATTTT